This TCR beta chain appears in the sequencing data of a study of blood T cell repertoires in COVID-19 (TCRdb year 2020). At the level of the whole study: Collaborator samples came from the United States, Italy and Spain and covered acute and convalescent phases of COVID-19. Samples were obtained from the ongoing ImmuneRACE study (first 160 participants) and from approximately 1,200 subjects provided by 6 global collaborators. The dataset comprised deeply sampled blood TCRbeta repertoires from subjects exposed to, actively infected with, or recovered from COVID-19. Sample metadata almost always included a de-identified subject ID, COVID-19 status, age in years and sex. Where available, HLA class I and class II types were taken from metadata supplied by the sample provider and were not determined by assay-based typing. The repertoires were made available in a free public database intended to serve as a resource for research on the immune response to SARS-CoV-2. The prospective study material was composed of cDNA or gDNA derived from T cells, B-cell-depleted T cells, or PBMCs. Study-wide findings and limitations: How much clinical and demographic metadata was included differed by source and by participant, and the metadata was provided uncurated.

Comment on this clone: Its target antigen remains unknown. No much larger clone exists at a distance of one base, and base qualities are not known.

TCRbeta CDR3 regions were amplified from genomic DNA using the immunoSEQ Assay, a bias-controlled multiplex PCR. Regarding the original processing steps: Within the assay, amplification of reference gene primers was used to estimate how many nucleated cells each sample contained. To quantify the absolute abundance of each unique TCRbeta CDR3 rearrangement, sequence reads were collapsed and filtered. Productive Simpson clonality was computed per sample as the square root of Simpson's diversity index over productive rearrangements. This immuneACCESS table, as held by TCRdb, lists in-frame sequences with V and J called but not all clones. Of the missing ones, under half trace to an unresolved V gene in checked studies; the others have no known cause. That table is the source of V, J and clone size, and D and trimming were worked out from the DNA. The table for this sample lists just under 80,000 clones; roughly 85% of them were counted only once. About a third of the sample belongs to the ten largest clones.

The junction shows trimming of 11 bases on V and 2 bases on J, and the gene matches do not reach 4 bases of it. CDR1 and CDR2 are read off the germline V gene as SNHLY and FYNNEI. The CDR3 measures 14 amino acids from cysteine to phenylalanine. Left in the record is the CDR3 DNA by itself, 42 bases read in frame from the first base. Each collaborating institution followed its own protocols to collect whole blood in K2EDTA tubes. For TCRbeta analysis, collaborators shipped samples in one of three forms: frozen whole blood, isolated PBMCs, or DNA extracted from either of those sample types. The specimen was peripheral blood. This sequence was found in a woman between 65 and 79 years old with acute or convalescent COVID-19. This sequence uses TRBV2 and TRBJ2-3, with TRBD2 identical over 13 junction bases. Here the CDR3 is given as CAGGLAGATDTQYF. The DNA is TGTGCCGGAGGACTAGCGGGAGCCACAGATACGCAGTATTTT.